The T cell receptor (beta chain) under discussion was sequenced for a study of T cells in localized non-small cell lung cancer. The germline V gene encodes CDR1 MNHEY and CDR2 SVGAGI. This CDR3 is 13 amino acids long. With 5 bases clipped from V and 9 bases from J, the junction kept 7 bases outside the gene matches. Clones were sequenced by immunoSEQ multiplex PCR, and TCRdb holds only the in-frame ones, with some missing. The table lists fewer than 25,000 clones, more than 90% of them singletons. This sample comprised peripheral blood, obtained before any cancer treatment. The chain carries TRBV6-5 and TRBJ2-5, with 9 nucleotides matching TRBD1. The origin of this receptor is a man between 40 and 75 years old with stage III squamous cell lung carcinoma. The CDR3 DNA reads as TGTGCCAGCAGTGGGACAGGGCCAGGGGCCCAGTACTTC. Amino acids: CASSGTGPGAQYF.